One and the same sample provided the 5 T cell receptor beta chains below, sequenced in a study of CD8 T cells in Susac syndrome. Random hexamers primed reverse transcription of about 0.45 to 1 ug RNA. TCRdb called the immunoSEQ multiplex PCR reads again in MiXCR, with one record for every CDR3 protein. The sample includes roughly 200,000 distinct CDR3 sequences, around 95% of them seen just once. Sequenced sample: CD4+ T cells from PBMCs. These receptor sequences come from a human donor with multiple sclerosis.

V is TRBV29-1 and J is TRBJ1-1; D possibly corresponds to TRBD1 (5 bases). The V gene lost 4 bases and the J gene lost 0 bases, with 15 bases spanning the gap. The CDR3 covers 15 residues. Germline V CDR1 and CDR2: SQVTM, ANQGSEA. DNA of the CDR3: TGCAGCGTTGCTTGGACAAGGGTCATGAACACTGAAGCTTTCTTT. As protein: CSVAWTRVMNTEAFF.

V is TRBV30 and J is TRBJ2-2; D gene ambiguous. CDR1 and CDR2 (germline): GTSNPN, SVGIG (reference sequence). The V gene lost 4 bases and the J gene lost 1 base, with 13 bases spanning the gap. The CDR3 spans 15 residues. In DNA, the CDR3 is TGTGCCTGGACGGGTCAGGAAAAGAACACCGGGGAGCTGTTTTTT. This translates into CAWTGQEKNTGELFF.

This sequence joins TRBV19 and TRBJ2-1; the D is unclear. The V end was cut by 10 bases, the J end by 5 bases, with 18 bases between. Germline loops: CDR1 LNHDA, CDR2 SQIVND (reference sequence). CDR3 size: 14 residues. Here the CDR3 DNA reads TGTGCCACCCACAGCAGTCTTTTTCACAATGAGCAGTTCTTC. Its protein is CATHSSLFHNEQFF.

This clonotype was seen only once. V gene TRBV20-1 combines with J gene TRBJ2-1; 9 nucleotides match TRBD2. The CDR3 sequence is 14 residues long. Trimming took 6 bases from V and 6 from J; bases not matched to a gene: 9. CDR1 is DFQATT and CDR2 is SNEGSKA in the germline V gene (reference sequence). Here the CDR3 reads CSAHGGGARNEQFF. Written as DNA, the CDR3 is TGCAGTGCCCACGGCGGGGGGGCCCGCAATGAGCAGTTCTTC.

This clonotype was seen just once. This chain links TRBV6-5 with TRBJ2-7, with 8 bases lining up with TRBD2. The V and J ends lost 6 bases and 3 bases, in that order; junction bases with no gene match: 4. The germline gives CDR1 MNHEY, CDR2 SVGAGI. The CDR3 contains 13 residues. The CDR3 region is CASSTTSGYEQYF. CDR3 bases: TGTGCCAGCAGCACTACTAGCGGCTACGAGCAGTACTTC.